This T cell receptor (delta chain) was observed in a study of gamma-delta T cells after stem cell transplantation. Note on this clone: This sequence is one base from a far larger clone and is likely a read error. The same CDR3 can be traced to other DNA sequences in this sample.

TCRdb re-analyzed the RT-PCR reads via CATT. Of 3,000 to 4,000 delta-chain clones in the sample, about 1.8% were seen once. CDR1 and CDR2 from the germline V gene are GEAIGNYY and EKD. CDR3 length: 15 amino acids. The source of this sequence is a human donor. It is not recorded whose cells these are; they may come from a transplant donor. Sequencing used gamma-delta T cells. The rearrangement uses TRDV2 and TRDJ1, with D possibly TRDD3 on 6 matching bases. CDR3 bases: TGTGCCTGCGACACGCTGGGGACCAAGATGGATAAACTCATCTTT. Residues: CACDTLGTKMDKLIF.